The 19 T cell receptor beta chains in this list originate from one sample, sequenced in a study of T cell repertoires in cytomegalovirus infection. Using its own MiXCR run on the reads, TCRdb lists one record per CDR3 protein. The table has hundreds of thousands of distinct CDR3 sequences, 24% seen once. Material: CD8+ T cells from PBMCs. These receptor sequences come from a human donor in good health (CMV status not recorded). Some clones in this sample may be carry-over from other donors' samples.

This rearrangement joins TRBV5-6 to TRBJ2-5, with TRBD1 matching 9 bases. V lost 4 bases to trimming and J lost 2 bases; unmatched junction nucleotides: 6. The CDR3 totals 15 residues. Germline lookup yields CDR1 SGHDT and CDR2 YYEEEE. The CDR3 bases are TGTGCCAGCAGCCCTTGGGACAGGGATCAAGAGACCCAGTACTTC. Its translation: CASSPWDRDQETQYF.

This clonotype was seen at least ten times. This chain links TRBV7-9 with TRBJ1-6, with 8 bases lining up with TRBD1. The CDR3 has 17 amino acids. Trimming at V came to 4 bases and at J to 5 bases, leaving 10 bases not matched to a gene. Germline V gene lookup returns CDR1 SEHNR and CDR2 FQNEAQ (reference sequence). The DNA for the CDR3 is TGTGCCAGCAGCTCGACAGGGGAAAATTTTCATAATTCACCCCTCCACTTT. This codes for CASSSTGENFHNSPLHF.

The chain is built from TRBV2 and TRBJ2-7; 9 bases map to TRBD2. V shed 10 bases and J 1 base; nucleotides not matched to a gene: 5. The CDR3 length is 13 residues. CDR1 is SNHLY, CDR2 FYNNEI, per germline. The CDR3 region is CATSGGISYEQYF. The CDR3 nucleotides are TGTGCCACCAGCGGGGGGATATCCTACGAGCAGTACTTC.

The J gene is TRBJ2-3, the V gene TRBV7-3; 9 positions agree with TRBD2. Trimming took 5 bases from V and 0 from J; bases not matched to a gene: 6. In germline, CDR1 is SGHTA, CDR2 FQGTGA. CDR3 length equals 16 residues. The CDR3 bases are TGTGCCAGCAGCCATGGGACTAGCAGCAGCACAGATACGCAGTATTTT. Protein product: CASSHGTSSSTDTQYF.

A few counts support this clonotype. The rearrangement joins TRBV28 to TRBJ2-3; 8 bases map to TRBD2. This CDR3 has 15 residues. The germline gives CDR1 MDHEN, CDR2 SYDVKM. After removal of 7 bases from V and 2 bases from J, the junction contained 8 bases not matched to a gene. CDR3 DNA sequence: TGTGCCAGCAATCTCGGGGGGGGGTCCACAGATACGCAGTATTTT. This translates into CASNLGGGSTDTQYF.

The CDR3 DNA reads TGTGCCAGCAGCTTAGCGGGGCTAGTGGGTTATCAAGAGACCCAGTACTTC. As protein: CASSLAGLVGYQETQYF. V is TRBV7-6 and J is TRBJ2-5; D might be TRBD1 (5 bases). The germline V and J ends were trimmed by 0 bases and 2 bases, with 16 bases remaining between them. The germline CDR1 and CDR2 sequences are SGHVS and FNYEAQ. This CDR3 is built from 17 residues.

The chain has TRBV4-3 and TRBJ1-3, with D unclear. Trimming took off 0 bases at V and 0 bases at J, with 12 bases between the two ends. This CDR3 spans 17 amino acids. In germline, CDR1 is LGHNA, CDR2 YSLEER. The CDR3 here is CASSQDGSPFSGNTIYF. The DNA for the CDR3 is TGCGCCAGCAGCCAAGATGGATCACCTTTCTCTGGAAACACCATATATTTT.

CDR3: CASSLGRDGYEQYF. The CDR3 bases are TGTGCCAGCAGCTTAGGCCGGGACGGCTACGAGCAGTACTTC. V usage is TRBV7-9 and J usage is TRBJ2-7; D might be TRBD1 or TRBD2, each matching 5 bases. The CDR3 runs to 14 residues. Germline assignment: CDR1 SEHNR and CDR2 FQNEAQ (reference sequence). V lost 1 base, J lost 3 bases, and 10 bases lay in between.

In its sample, this clonotype was seen a few times. The V gene is TRBV7-4, the J gene TRBJ2-2, with TRBD2 as a possible D gene (6 bases). The germline V gene encodes CDR1 SGHVT and CDR2 SQSDAQ. The CDR3 has 14 residues. The germline V and J ends were trimmed by 5 bases and 6 bases, with 13 bases remaining between them. In DNA form, the CDR3 reads TGTGCCAGCAGCCCCCCGTGGGGGGCCGGGGAGCTGTTTTTT. This encodes CASSPPWGAGELFF.

This clonotype was found many times. Relative to the germline gene, one junction end is altered; a read error may explain this. The V call is TRBV7-6, the J call TRBJ2-2; 7 bases fit TRBD1. The CDR3 is 13 residues long. Germline loops: CDR1 SGHVS, CDR2 FNYEAQ. The CDR3 protein is CASSPTGAGELFF. In nucleotides, the CDR3 is TGTGCCAGCAGTCCCACAGGGGCCGGAGAGCTGTTTTTT.

The chain employs TRBV6-6 and TRBJ2-7, with D uncertain. The CDR3 has 13 amino acids. Looked up from germline, CDR1 is MNHNY and CDR2 is SVGAGI (reference sequence). The V end lost 4 bases, the J end lost 7 bases, and 14 bases lay between the germline ends. CDR3 amino acids: CASSSTTVGEQYV. The CDR3 DNA reads TGTGCCAGCAGTTCCACCACAGTCGGGGAGCAGTACGTC.

On this clonotype: A read error may produce the germline difference seen at one junction end. The chain couples TRBV5-5 to TRBJ1-4; D is uncertain. Per germline, CDR1 SGHKS and CDR2 YYEKEE (reference sequence). The CDR3 extends over 15 amino acids. The CDR3 reads CVSSSAGATNEKLFF. The CDR3 region has the DNA TGTGTCAGCAGCTCGGCTGGTGCAACTAATGAAAAACTGTTTTTT.

The chain joins TRBV20-1 to TRBJ2-2; 9 bases line up with TRBD1. The germline V gene has CDR1 DFQATT and CDR2 SNEGSKA (reference sequence). Unmatched junction bases numbered 11, after V lost 4 bases and J lost 5 bases. The CDR3 consists of 16 residues. The CDR3 region is CSATPYRGPGTGELFF. The DNA for the CDR3 is TGCAGTGCTACACCGTACAGGGGGCCTGGGACCGGGGAGCTGTTTTTT.

V gene TRBV5-4 combines with J gene TRBJ1-1, with 8 bases fitting TRBD1. The CDR3 consists of 16 residues. Germline V gene lookup returns CDR1 SGHNT and CDR2 YYREEE (reference sequence). V lost 4 bases to trimming and J lost 3 bases; unmatched junction nucleotides: 11. The CDR3 here is CASSLPDRDLYTEAFF. The DNA of the CDR3 is TGTGCCAGCAGCCTACCGGACAGGGATCTTTACACTGAAGCTTTCTTT. Full variable domain (remainder filled in from reference TRBV5-4 and TRBJ1-1): ETGVTQSPTHLIKTRGQQVTLRCSSQSGHNTVSWYQQALGQGPQFIFQYYREEENGRGNFPPRFSGLQFPNYSSELNVNALELDDSALYLCASSLPDRDLYTEAFFGQGTRLTVV.

Details on this clonotype: Relative to the germline gene, one junction end is altered; a read error may explain this. The V gene is TRBV14, the J gene TRBJ1-1; a possible D gene is TRBD1 (6 bases). The CDR3 spans 19 residues. Germline CDR1 is SGHDN and CDR2 is FVKESK. The CDR3: CASSRRDIYSFIPNTEAFF. In DNA, the CDR3 is TGTGCCAGCAGTCGAAGGGACATTTATTCCTTCATCCCGAACACTGAAGCTTTTTTT.

The chain uses TRBV5-4 and TRBJ2-7; 7 nucleotides align to TRBD1. The trim removed 7 bases at V and 3 bases at J, leaving 10 bases unmatched. There are 14 residues in the CDR3. The V gene's germline CDR1 is SGHNT and CDR2 YYREEE (reference sequence). The CDR3 nucleotides are TGTGCCAGCTCCCGCCCGGGACAGATCTACGAGCAGTACGTC. Translation: CASSRPGQIYEQYV.

The CDR3 region is CASSPTRSDTQYF. CDR3 sequence (DNA): TGTGCCAGCAGTCCGACAAGGTCAGATACGCAGTATTTT. V gene TRBV2 combines with J gene TRBJ2-3; the D is unclear. The CDR3 has 13 amino acids. Per the germline V gene, CDR1 is SNHLY and CDR2 is FYNNEI. The ends were cut back, 5 bases at V and 4 bases at J, with 10 bases in the middle.

This clonotype was counted ten times or more. The rearrangement uses TRBV5-6 and TRBJ2-4, with 13 bases matching TRBD2. Trimming at V came to 4 bases and at J to 0 bases, leaving 7 bases not matched to a gene. This CDR3 contains 18 residues. The germline V gene encodes CDR1 SGHDT and CDR2 YYEEEE. The CDR3 here is CASSLGLAGALAKNIQYF. CDR3 nucleotide sequence: TGTGCCAGCAGCCTAGGACTAGCGGGGGCCTTAGCCAAAAACATTCAGTACTTC.

The genes are TRBV7-9 and TRBJ1-3; D is undetermined. Germline lookup yields CDR1 SEHNR and CDR2 FQNEAQ (reference sequence). CDR3 size: 16 residues. Trimming shortened V by 5 bases and J by 0 bases, and 14 bases separated the two germline ends. In DNA, the CDR3 is TGTGCCAGCAGCCATCGGATCGTGGACTCTGGAAACACCATATATTTT. Protein product: CASSHRIVDSGNTIYF.